Following are 25 T cell receptor beta chains from one sample sequenced in a study of OX40 agonist ivuxolimab in advanced cancers. Preparation of the library involved the immunoSEQ multiplex PCR assay. Held by TCRdb, this immuneACCESS table contains in-frame sequences only and omits some clones. Under half of the omission traces to an unresolved V gene where checked; the cause of the rest is unknown. This sample comprises about 63,000 clones, 80% to 90% of them detected only once. The ten top clones hold 10% to 13% of the sample. The sample consisted of CD4+ or CD8+ T cells sorted from blood, taken in a trial of the OX40 agonist ivuxolimab. These receptors came from an adult with an advanced solid tumor such as melanoma, head and neck, liver or kidney cancer.

J is TRBJ2-6 and V is TRBV7-2, with D maybe TRBD1 (5 bases). This CDR3 has 17 residues. Germline loops: CDR1 SGHTA, CDR2 FQGNSA. Trimming cost V 5 bases and J 4 bases, with 18 bases left between them. The CDR3 DNA is TGTGCCAGCAGCCCCAGCTTCAGGGTGACCGGGGCCAACGTCCTGACTTTC. Translation gives CASSPSFRVTGANVLTF.

V usage is TRBV9 and J usage is TRBJ1-1; D gene unclear. CDR1 and CDR2 (germline): SGDLS, YYNGEE. The CDR3 is 13 residues long. V was cut by 4 bases and J by 8 bases, with 15 bases left in between. DNA of the CDR3: TGTGCCAGCAGCTACTATCATCAAGGGGAAGCTTTCTTT. Translation gives CASSYYHQGEAFF.

The table lists this clone with a count of one. V gene TRBV5-1 combines with J gene TRBJ2-5; D is possibly TRBD2 (5 bases). V lost 0 bases and J 3 bases, leaving 9 bases between the germline ends. The length of the CDR3 is 14 residues. Germline loops: CDR1 SGHRS, CDR2 YFSETQ. In DNA form, the CDR3 reads TGCGCCAGCAGCTTGGTGTCGAGGGAAGAGACCCAGTACTTC. This encodes CASSLVSREETQYF.

The genes are TRBV7-9 and TRBJ2-2; D is uncertain. CDR3 length: 14 residues. V lost 1 base and J 5 bases, leaving 8 bases between the germline ends. The V gene's germline CDR1 is SEHNR and CDR2 FQNEAQ (reference sequence). CDR3: CASSLEGNTGELFF. CDR3 coding DNA: TGTGCCAGCAGCTTAGAAGGAAATACCGGGGAGCTGTTTTTT.

The V gene is TRBV19, the J gene TRBJ1-5; D perhaps matches TRBD1 (5 bases). V lost 4 bases, J lost 0 bases, and 7 bases lay in between. CDR1 and CDR2 (germline): LNHDA, SQIVND (reference sequence). The CDR3 runs 14 residues. The CDR3: CASSTQGSNQPQHF. As DNA, the CDR3 is TGTGCCAGTAGTACTCAGGGTAGCAATCAGCCCCAGCATTTT.

This chain joins TRBV5-1 and TRBJ2-3, with D unresolved. Trimming removed 5 bases at V and 0 bases at J, with 7 bases between. Germline V gives CDR1 SGHRS, CDR2 YFSETQ. The CDR3 contains 13 residues. CDR3 nucleotides: TGCGCCAGCAGGACTTCTAGCACAGATACGCAGTATTTT. Protein sequence: CASRTSSTDTQYF.

The V gene is TRBV6-5, the J gene TRBJ1-6; 8 bases map to TRBD1. Germline trimming cut 10 bases from V and 5 bases from J; bases unmatched to any gene: 1. This CDR3 contains 12 residues. The V gene's germline CDR1 is MNHEY and CDR2 SVGAGI. CDR3 DNA sequence: TGTGCCACCAGGGGGCATAATTCACCCCTCCACTTT. It codes for CATRGHNSPLHF.

V is TRBV5-6 and J is TRBJ1-6; D is possibly TRBD1 (5 bases). V gave up 0 bases and J gave up 6 bases, with 13 bases separating them. From germline, CDR1 is SGHDT and CDR2 YYEEEE. This CDR3 has 16 amino acids. This CDR3 is CASSLDRGELNSPLHF. As DNA, the CDR3 is TGTGCCAGCAGCTTGGATAGAGGGGAACTTAATTCACCCCTCCACTTT.

The J gene is TRBJ1-6, the V gene TRBV2, with TRBD1 identical over 8 bases. Per germline, CDR1 SNHLY and CDR2 FYNNEI. V dropped 6 bases and J dropped 10; count of bases not matched to a gene: 5. This CDR3 has 13 amino acids. Here the CDR3 reads CASRDRVISPLHF. In DNA, the CDR3 is TGTGCCAGCAGGGACAGGGTCATATCACCCCTCCACTTT.

This clone was counted a single time. For the CDR3, the DNA is TGTGCCAGCAGTTACGTACTAGATGAGACCCAGTACTTC. Its protein is CASSYVLDETQYF. The J gene is TRBJ2-5, the V gene TRBV6-5; D is possibly TRBD2 (5 bases). CDR1 and CDR2 (germline): MNHEY, SVGAGI. Trimming took 2 bases from V and 5 from J, leaving 9 bases between them. CDR3 length equals 13 residues.

The chain carries TRBV6-5 and TRBJ1-1; D is unresolved. The V end was cut by 0 bases, the J end by 3 bases, with 11 bases between. The CDR3 runs 15 residues. The germline CDR1 and CDR2 sequences are MNHEY and SVGAGI. CDR3 amino acids: CASSYSWQVDTEAFF. CDR3 coding DNA: TGTGCCAGCAGTTACTCGTGGCAGGTTGACACTGAAGCTTTCTTT.

The V gene is TRBV6-1, the J gene TRBJ2-5; 8 bases line up with TRBD2. The CDR3 sequence is 14 residues long. Germline V gives CDR1 MNHNS, CDR2 SASEGT. Unmatched junction bases numbered 10, after V lost 8 bases and J lost 5 bases. The CDR3 sequence: CASGGGTGMETQYF. CDR3 sequence (DNA): TGTGCCAGCGGCGGGGGGACCGGCATGGAGACCCAGTACTTC.

The chain uses TRBV9 and TRBJ2-1; D not certain. Germline V gene data show CDR1 as SGDLS and CDR2 as YYNGEE. The CDR3 covers 15 residues. V lost 0 bases and J 3 bases, leaving 10 bases between the germline ends. Here the CDR3 reads CASSVAASHYNEQFF. The CDR3 region has the DNA TGTGCCAGCAGCGTAGCCGCCTCGCACTACAATGAGCAGTTCTTC. The whole variable domain, filled in from reference TRBV9 and TRBJ2-1, reads DSGVTQTPKHLITATGQRVTLRCSPRSGDLSVYWYQQSLDQGLQFLIQYYNGEERAKGNILERFSAQQFPDLHSELNLSSLELGDSALYFCASSVAASHYNEQFFGPGTRLTVL.

The chain joins TRBV7-2 to TRBJ2-7, with 14 bases matching TRBD2. Germline CDR1 reads SGHTA; CDR2 reads FQGNSA. The trim removed 4 bases at V and 6 bases at J, leaving 8 bases unmatched. There are 16 residues in the CDR3. CDR3 in amino acids: CASSSQPGLAGVEQYF. Written as DNA, the CDR3 is TGTGCCAGCAGCTCCCAGCCGGGACTAGCGGGAGTCGAGCAGTACTTC.

The rearrangement joins TRBV6-5 to TRBJ2-5; a possible D gene is TRBD2 (6 bases). The CDR3 is 14 residues long. V was pared by 6 bases and J by 2 bases, with 13 bases between. From germline, CDR1 is MNHEY and CDR2 SVGAGI. The CDR3 sequence is CASSLSGTQETQYF. The CDR3, as DNA: TGTGCCAGCAGCCTTAGCGGAACTCAAGAGACCCAGTACTTC.

In nucleotides, the CDR3 is TGTGCCAGCAGTGAAACGTCAAATCAGCCCCAGCATTTT. It is translated as CASSETSNQPQHF. The chain has TRBV28 and TRBJ1-5; D is unresolved. There are 13 residues in the CDR3. Germline values: CDR1 MDHEN, CDR2 SYDVKM. V gave up 5 bases and J gave up 4 bases, with 9 bases separating them.

The genes are TRBV7-2 and TRBJ1-6, with D possibly matching TRBD1 (5 bases). Germline CDR1 reads SGHTA; CDR2 reads FQGNSA. The CDR3 loop spans 15 amino acids. V lost 5 bases to trimming and J lost 7 bases, with 15 bases between them. CDR3 in amino acids: CASSTQGIGNSPLHF. In DNA, the CDR3 is TGTGCCAGCAGCACCCAGGGAATTGGAAATTCACCCCTCCACTTT.

The rearrangement joins TRBV6-6 to TRBJ1-2; perhaps TRBD1 as D (6 bases). V was shortened by 4 bases and J by 5 bases, with 14 bases between the two germline ends. The CDR3 is 14 residues long. Germline CDR1 is MNHNY and CDR2 is SVGAGI (reference sequence). CDR3 bases: TGTGCCAGCAGTTCGCCGGGACACCGTTATGGCTACACCTTC. Encoded protein: CASSSPGHRYGYTF.

This clone was seen a single time. CDR3 loop: CASSWTGKEYGYTF. The CDR3 bases are TGTGCCAGCAGTTGGACAGGGAAGGAGTATGGCTACACCTTC. The chain uses TRBV27 and TRBJ1-2, with 8 positions matching TRBD1. The CDR3 totals 14 residues. The V segment lost 4 bases and the J segment 5 bases; nucleotides outside the gene matches: 6. Per germline, CDR1 MNHEY and CDR2 SMNVEV (reference sequence).

The V call is TRBV18, the J call TRBJ2-5; 8 positions match TRBD2. V lost 6 bases and J lost 4; bases outside the gene matches: 7. Germline CDR1 and CDR2: KGHSH and LQKENI. The CDR3 loop spans 14 amino acids. CDR3 amino acids: CASSPGLVTETQYF. The CDR3 coding sequence is TGTGCCAGCTCCCCGGGACTAGTCACAGAGACCCAGTACTTC.

The gene calls are TRBV10-1 and TRBJ1-1; D might be TRBD1 (5 bases). Germline V gene data show CDR1 as WNHNN and CDR2 as SYGVQD (reference sequence). The CDR3 sequence is 13 residues long. Trimming removed 5 bases from V and 3 bases from J, with 10 bases in between. The CDR3 sequence: CASSPDIYTEAFF. DNA for the CDR3: TGCGCCAGCAGTCCGGACATATACACTGAAGCTTTCTTT.

The V call is TRBV5-1, the J call TRBJ2-2; D is possibly TRBD1 or TRBD2 (6 bases each). Trimming left V 2 bases short and J 4 bases short, with 18 bases between. Germline V gene lookup returns CDR1 SGHRS and CDR2 YFSETQ. The CDR3 has 17 amino acids. DNA for the CDR3: TGCGCCAGCAGCTTACATCTACGGGGGCGAATCACCGGGGAGCTGTTTTTT. Protein: CASSLHLRGRITGELFF. The full variable domain, rest sourced from reference TRBV5-1 and TRBJ2-2, is KAGVTQTPRYLIKTRGQQVTLSCSPISGHRSVSWYQQTPGQGLQFLFEYFSETQRNKGNFPGRFSGRQFSNSRSEMNVSTLELGDSALYLCASSLHLRGRITGELFFGEGSRLTVL.

The V call is TRBV5-1, the J call TRBJ2-5; TRBD2 matches at 9 bases. The assigned J gene may be wrong: the sequence end matches TRBJ2-7 better. The CDR3 length is 14 residues. Per germline, CDR1 SGHRS and CDR2 YFSETQ. CDR3 coding DNA: TGCGCCAGCAGCGTTAGCGGGAGCAACAACGAGCAGTACTTC. This sequence encodes CASSVSGSNNEQYF.

This clone has only one observation. The chain recombines TRBV20-1 with TRBJ2-7; 9 bases match TRBD1. With V trimmed by 7 bases and J by 6 bases, 4 bases remained unmatched. Germline CDR1 is DFQATT and CDR2 is SNEGSKA (reference sequence). This CDR3 spans 11 amino acids. DNA for the CDR3: TGCAGTGGTATACAGGGGGCCGAGCAGTACTTC. Translation gives CSGIQGAEQYF.

This chain links TRBV19 with TRBJ2-7; 10 bases line up with TRBD2. J lost 0 bases, V lost 6 bases, and 5 bases had no gene match. The CDR3 runs 15 residues. Germline CDR1 is LNHDA and CDR2 is SQIVND (reference sequence). The CDR3 DNA sequence: TGTGCCAGTAGGCTTAGCGGGGGGATCTCCTACGAGCAGTACTTC. It yields the protein CASRLSGGISYEQYF.